These 8 T cell receptor beta chains originate from one sample sequenced in a study of T cell responses to AZD1222 COVID-19 vaccine. Clones were sequenced by immunoSEQ multiplex PCR, and TCRdb holds only the in-frame ones, with some missing. The sample lists 160,000 or so clones; 94% were seen once. The sequences come from peripheral blood, collected 28 days after the second AZD1222 dose. These receptors all come from an adult who received the AZD1222 COVID-19 vaccine.

This chain uses TRBV18 with TRBJ1-1; 9 bases are shared with TRBD1. Trimming removed 3 bases from V and 10 bases from J; junction bases left unmatched: 12. The CDR3 is 15 amino acids. Germline V gene data show CDR1 as KGHSH and CDR2 as LQKENI. The CDR3, as DNA: TGTGCCAGCTCACCCTTCGACAGGGGGAACGAGGTAGCTTTCTTT. Translated: CASSPFDRGNEVAFF. The full variable domain, completed using reference TRBV18 and TRBJ1-1, is NAGVMQNPRHLVRRRGQEARLRCSPMKGHSHVYWYRQLPEEGLKFMVYLQKENIIDESGMPKERFSAEFPKEGPSILRIQQVVRGDSAAYFCASSPFDRGNEVAFFGQGTRLTVV.

V usage is TRBV30 and J usage is TRBJ1-2, with 10 bases aligning to TRBD1. Germline trimming cut 1 base from V and 4 bases from J; bases unmatched to any gene: 9. The CDR3 is made up of 16 amino acids. CDR1 and CDR2 from the germline V gene are GTSNPN and SVGIG (reference sequence). The CDR3 nucleotides are TGTGCCTGGAGTGAGGCACGACAGGGGGCAAGCTATGGCTACACCTTC. Its translation is CAWSEARQGASYGYTF.

V and J are TRBV6-5 and TRBJ1-2, with a tentative D call TRBD1 (6 bases). Trimming pared 7 bases from V and 4 bases from J, leaving 13 bases between. The CDR3 has 13 amino acids. Germline-derived CDR1 and CDR2 are MNHEY and SVGAGI. The CDR3 sequence: CASTTGLFYGYTF. The CDR3 region has the DNA TGTGCCAGCACGACAGGCTTATTCTATGGCTACACCTTC.

CDR3 loop: CASSLVGKRDTQYF. For the CDR3, the DNA is TGTGCCAGCAGTTTAGTAGGGAAGAGAGATACGCAGTATTTT. The J gene is TRBJ2-3, the V gene TRBV28; D remains ambiguous. This CDR3 spans 14 amino acids. Looked up from germline, CDR1 is MDHEN and CDR2 is SYDVKM. Deletions cut 2 bases from V and 5 bases from J, with 11 bases between.

CDR3 in DNA: TGCGCCAGCAGCTTGGTGGGGACCAGATTCTCTGGAAACACCATATATTTT. Translated: CASSLVGTRFSGNTIYF. The J gene is TRBJ1-3, the V gene TRBV5-1; D may be TRBD1 (5 bases). V lost 0 bases and J lost 0, with 13 bases in between. CDR3 size: 17 residues. The germline V gene encodes CDR1 SGHRS and CDR2 YFSETQ. Combining the CDR3 with reference TRBV5-1 and TRBJ1-3 gives the whole variable domain KAGVTQTPRYLIKTRGQQVTLSCSPISGHRSVSWYQQTPGQGLQFLFEYFSETQRNKGNFPGRFSGRQFSNSRSEMNVSTLELGDSALYLCASSLVGTRFSGNTIYFGEGSWLTVV.

V usage is TRBV3-1 (or the pseudogene TRBV3-2) and J usage is TRBJ1-2; maybe TRBD1 (5 bases). Trimming shortened V by 1 base and J by 4 bases, and 10 bases separated the two germline ends. From germline, CDR1 is LGHDT and CDR2 YNNKEL (reference sequence). The CDR3 extends over 14 amino acids. The CDR3 nucleotides read TGTGCCAGCAGCCAAGCCCCGGACACCTATGGCTACACCTTC. This gives the protein CASSQAPDTYGYTF.

This clone was recorded a few times. The J gene is TRBJ1-4, the V gene TRBV9, with 7 bases identical to TRBD1. J gave up 10 bases and V 0 bases, and 3 bases lay outside the gene matches. Germline CDR1 SGDLS, CDR2 YYNGEE. This CDR3 region has 13 residues. CDR3 sequence reads: CASSVDPGGKLFF. CDR3 in DNA: TGTGCCAGCAGCGTAGATCCAGGGGGAAAACTGTTTTTT.

The rearrangement joins TRBV10-3 to TRBJ1-2, with a tentative D call TRBD1 (5 bases). Germline V gives CDR1 ENHRY, CDR2 SYGVKD. There are 12 residues in the CDR3. V was pared by 2 bases and J by 5 bases, with 6 bases between. CDR3 nucleotides: TGTGCCATCAGTGAGGACAGATATGGCTACACCTTC. Translation gives CAISEDRYGYTF.